The TCR beta chain described here comes from a study of shared clonotypes between healthy human individuals. Overall study: Each donor had three CD4 naive, three CD4 memory, two CD8 naive and one CD8 memory plate.

Whole-study findings and limits: A handful of donors shared about 4.8% of their naive CD4 clonotypes.

Splitting the CD4+ cells yielded a CD45RA+ naive subset and a CD45RA-negative memory subset. From germline, CDR1 is SGHVS and CDR2 FNYEAQ. This CDR3 has 18 amino acids. V was clipped by 6 bases and J by 5 bases; unmatched bases: 16. Sequenced by immunoSEQ multiplex PCR; TCRdb stores in-frame clones only, minus some. The data hold 1.4 million to 1.5 million clones, with 96% observed a single time. About this clone itself: The antigen is unknown.

The receptor was derived from a man aged 25 to 45 in good health. The gene calls are TRBV7-6 and TRBJ2-2; 9 bases align to TRBD2. Sequencing used naive CD4+ T cells sorted from blood. Subset given: CD45RA+ positively selected. The CDR3 sequence is CASSKLHRTSARTGELFF. As DNA, the CDR3 is TGTGCCAGCAGTAAACTACATCGGACTAGCGCCAGAACCGGGGAGCTGTTTTTT.